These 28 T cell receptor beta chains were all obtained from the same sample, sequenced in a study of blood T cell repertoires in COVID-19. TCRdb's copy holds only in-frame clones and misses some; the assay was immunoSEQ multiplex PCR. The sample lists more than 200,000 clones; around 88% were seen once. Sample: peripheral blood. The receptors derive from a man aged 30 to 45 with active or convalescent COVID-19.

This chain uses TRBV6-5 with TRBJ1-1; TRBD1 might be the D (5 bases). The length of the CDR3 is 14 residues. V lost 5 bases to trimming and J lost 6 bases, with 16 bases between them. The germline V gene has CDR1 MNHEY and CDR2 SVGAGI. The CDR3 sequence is CASSLVTDIPEAFF. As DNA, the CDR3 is TGTGCCAGCAGTCTCGTCACGGACATTCCTGAAGCTTTCTTT.

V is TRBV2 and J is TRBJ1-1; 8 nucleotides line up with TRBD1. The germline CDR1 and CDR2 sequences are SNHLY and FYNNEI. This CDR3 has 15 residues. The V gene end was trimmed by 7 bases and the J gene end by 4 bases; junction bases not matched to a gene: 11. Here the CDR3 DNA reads TGTGCCAGCACCCAAAGAGAGCAGGGGGCCACTGAAGCTTTCTTT. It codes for CASTQREQGATEAFF. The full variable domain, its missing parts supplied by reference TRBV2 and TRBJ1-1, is EPEVTQTPSHQVTQMGQEVILRCVPISNHLYFYWYRQILGQKVEFLVSFYNNEISEKSEIFDDQFSVERPDGSNFTLKIRSTKLEDSAMYFCASTQREQGATEAFFGQGTRLTVV.

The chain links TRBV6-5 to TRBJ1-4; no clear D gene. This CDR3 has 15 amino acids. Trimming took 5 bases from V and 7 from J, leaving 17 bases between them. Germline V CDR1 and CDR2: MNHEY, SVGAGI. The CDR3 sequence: CASSQFGVIGEKLFF. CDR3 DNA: TGTGCCAGCAGTCAATTCGGAGTTATAGGTGAAAAACTGTTTTTT.

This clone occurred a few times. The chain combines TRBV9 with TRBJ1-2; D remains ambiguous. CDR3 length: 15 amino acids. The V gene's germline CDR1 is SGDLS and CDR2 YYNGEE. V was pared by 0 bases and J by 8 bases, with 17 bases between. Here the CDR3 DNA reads TGTGCCAGCAGCGTAGATTCACGGAACCACGGGGGCTACACCTTC. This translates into CASSVDSRNHGGYTF.

The DNA of the CDR3 is TGCGCCAGCAGTCAAGCTACCTACAGGGGGCCACGTAACTATGGCTACACCTTC. This encodes CASSQATYRGPRNYGYTF. J is TRBJ1-2 and V is TRBV23-1, with 9 bases aligning to TRBD1. TRBV23-1 is designated an ORF whose function remains uncertain. The CDR3 spans 18 residues. V was pared by 2 bases and J by 1 base, with 11 bases of the junction left unmatched.

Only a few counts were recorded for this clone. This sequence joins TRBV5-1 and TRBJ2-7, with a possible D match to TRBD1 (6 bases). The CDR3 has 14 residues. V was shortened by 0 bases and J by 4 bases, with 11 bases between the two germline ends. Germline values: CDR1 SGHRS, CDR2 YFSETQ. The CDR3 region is CASSLAAGAYEQYF. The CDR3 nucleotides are TGCGCCAGCAGCTTGGCTGCAGGGGCGTACGAGCAGTACTTC.

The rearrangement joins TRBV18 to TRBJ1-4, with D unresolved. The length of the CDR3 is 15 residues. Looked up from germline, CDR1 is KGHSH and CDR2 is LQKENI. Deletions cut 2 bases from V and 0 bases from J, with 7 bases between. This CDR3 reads CASSPTGATNEKLFF. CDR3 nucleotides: TGTGCCAGCTCACCAACCGGAGCAACTAATGAAAAACTGTTTTTT. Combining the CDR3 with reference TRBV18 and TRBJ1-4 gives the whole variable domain NAGVMQNPRHLVRRRGQEARLRCSPMKGHSHVYWYRQLPEEGLKFMVYLQKENIIDESGMPKERFSAEFPKEGPSILRIQQVVRGDSAAYFCASSPTGATNEKLFFGSGTQLSVL.

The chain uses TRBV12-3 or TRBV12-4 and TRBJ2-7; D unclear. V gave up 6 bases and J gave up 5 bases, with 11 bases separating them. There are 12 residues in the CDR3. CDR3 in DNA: TGTGCCAGCAGCTACCCGACTGACGAGCAGTACTTC. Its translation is CASSYPTDEQYF.

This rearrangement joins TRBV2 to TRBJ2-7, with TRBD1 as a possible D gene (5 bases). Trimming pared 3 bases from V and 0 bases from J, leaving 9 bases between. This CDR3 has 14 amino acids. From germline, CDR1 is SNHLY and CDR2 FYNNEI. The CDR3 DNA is TGTGCCAGCAGTGATGCTCAGGGCTCCTACGAGCAGTACTTC. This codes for CASSDAQGSYEQYF.

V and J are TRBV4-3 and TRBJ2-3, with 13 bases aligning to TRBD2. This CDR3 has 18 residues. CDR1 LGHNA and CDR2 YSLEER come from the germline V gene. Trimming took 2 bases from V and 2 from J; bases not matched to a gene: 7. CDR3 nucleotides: TGCGCCAGCAGCCAAAAGTCGGGACTAGCGGGGCTCACAGATACGCAGTATTTT. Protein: CASSQKSGLAGLTDTQYF.

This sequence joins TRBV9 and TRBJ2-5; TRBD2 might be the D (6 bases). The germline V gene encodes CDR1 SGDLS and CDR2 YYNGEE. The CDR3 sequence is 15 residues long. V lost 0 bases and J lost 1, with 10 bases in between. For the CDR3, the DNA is TGTGCCAGCAGCGTAGGTCGGGGAGGCCAAGAGACCCAGTACTTC. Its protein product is CASSVGRGGQETQYF.

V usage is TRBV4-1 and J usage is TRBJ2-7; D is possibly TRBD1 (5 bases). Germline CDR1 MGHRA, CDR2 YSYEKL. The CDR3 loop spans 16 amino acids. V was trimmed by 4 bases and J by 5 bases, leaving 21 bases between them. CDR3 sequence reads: CASSREDSKLPHEQYF. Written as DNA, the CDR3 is TGCGCCAGCAGCCGAGAAGACAGCAAACTACCCCACGAGCAGTACTTC.

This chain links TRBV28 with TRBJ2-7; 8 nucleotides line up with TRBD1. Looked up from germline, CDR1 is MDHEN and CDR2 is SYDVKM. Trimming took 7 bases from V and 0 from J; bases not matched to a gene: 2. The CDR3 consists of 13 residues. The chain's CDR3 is CASTGQASYEQYF. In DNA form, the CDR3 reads TGTGCCAGCACGGGACAGGCCTCCTACGAGCAGTACTTC.

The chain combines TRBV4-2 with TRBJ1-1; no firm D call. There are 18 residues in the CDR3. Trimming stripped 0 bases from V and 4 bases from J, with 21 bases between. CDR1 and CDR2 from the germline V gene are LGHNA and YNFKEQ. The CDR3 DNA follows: TGTGCCAGCAGCCAAGATCCCTCCGCCGGGTCCCTGATCACTGAAGCTTTCTTT. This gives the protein CASSQDPSAGSLITEAFF.

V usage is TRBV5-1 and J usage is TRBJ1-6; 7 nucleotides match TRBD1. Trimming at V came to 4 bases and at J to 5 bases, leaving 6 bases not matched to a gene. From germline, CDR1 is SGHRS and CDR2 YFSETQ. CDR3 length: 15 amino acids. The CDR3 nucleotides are TGCGCCAGCAGCCCAGAGGGACAGAATAATTCACCCCTCCACTTT. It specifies CASSPEGQNNSPLHF.

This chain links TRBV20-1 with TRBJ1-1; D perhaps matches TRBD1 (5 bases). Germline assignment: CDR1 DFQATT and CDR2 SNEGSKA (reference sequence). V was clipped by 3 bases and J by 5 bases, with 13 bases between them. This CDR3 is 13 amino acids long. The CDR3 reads CSASSRVRTEAFF. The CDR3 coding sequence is TGCAGTGCTAGTTCCAGGGTTCGAACTGAAGCTTTCTTT.

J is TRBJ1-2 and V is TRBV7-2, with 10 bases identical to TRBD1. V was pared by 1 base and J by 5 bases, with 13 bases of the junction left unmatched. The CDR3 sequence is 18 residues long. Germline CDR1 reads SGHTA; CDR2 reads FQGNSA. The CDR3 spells CASSLVVSGQGFSYGYTF. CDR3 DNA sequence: TGTGCCAGCAGCTTAGTGGTCTCGGGACAGGGGTTTAGTTATGGCTACACCTTC.

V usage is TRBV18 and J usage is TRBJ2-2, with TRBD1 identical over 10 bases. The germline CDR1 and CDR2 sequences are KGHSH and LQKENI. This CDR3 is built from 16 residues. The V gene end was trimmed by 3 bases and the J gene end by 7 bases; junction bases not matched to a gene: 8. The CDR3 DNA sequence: TGTGCCAGCTCACCCCCCGGGACAGGGGTTATCGGGGAGCTGTTTTTT. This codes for CASSPPGTGVIGELFF.

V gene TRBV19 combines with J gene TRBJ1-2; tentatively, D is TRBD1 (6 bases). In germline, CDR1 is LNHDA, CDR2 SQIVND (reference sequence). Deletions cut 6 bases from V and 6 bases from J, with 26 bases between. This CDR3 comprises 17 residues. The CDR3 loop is CASSHGTRAGAVNGYTF. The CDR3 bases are TGTGCCAGTAGCCACGGTACCCGGGCGGGGGCGGTAAATGGCTACACCTTC.

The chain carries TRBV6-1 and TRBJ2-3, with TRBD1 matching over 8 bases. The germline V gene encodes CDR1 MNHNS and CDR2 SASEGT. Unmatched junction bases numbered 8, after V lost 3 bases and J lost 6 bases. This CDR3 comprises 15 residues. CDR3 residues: CASSEAAGGRDTQYF. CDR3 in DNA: TGTGCCAGCAGTGAGGCGGCAGGGGGCCGGGATACGCAGTATTTT.

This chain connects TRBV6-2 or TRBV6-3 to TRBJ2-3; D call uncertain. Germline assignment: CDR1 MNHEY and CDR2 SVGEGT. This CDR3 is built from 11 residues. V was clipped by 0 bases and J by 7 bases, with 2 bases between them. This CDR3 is CASSYSNTQYF. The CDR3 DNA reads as TGTGCCAGCAGTTACTCTAATACGCAGTATTTT.

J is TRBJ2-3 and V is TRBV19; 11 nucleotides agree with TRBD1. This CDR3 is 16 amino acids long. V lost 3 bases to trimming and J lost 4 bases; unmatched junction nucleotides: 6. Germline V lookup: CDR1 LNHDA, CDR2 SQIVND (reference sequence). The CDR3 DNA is TGTGCCAGTAGTATTGCCGGGACAGGGGGGCCAGATACGCAGTATTTT. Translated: CASSIAGTGGPDTQYF.

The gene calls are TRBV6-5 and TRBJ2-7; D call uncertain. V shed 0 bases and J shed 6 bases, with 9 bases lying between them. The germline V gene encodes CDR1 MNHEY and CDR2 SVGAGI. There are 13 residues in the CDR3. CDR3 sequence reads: CASSYSIQLEQYF. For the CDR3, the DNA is TGTGCCAGCAGTTACTCGATACAGCTCGAGCAGTACTTC.

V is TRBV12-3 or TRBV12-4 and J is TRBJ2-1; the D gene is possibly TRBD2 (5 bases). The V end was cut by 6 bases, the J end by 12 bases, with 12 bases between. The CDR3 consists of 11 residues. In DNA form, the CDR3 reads TGTGCCAGCAGGAGAGAGGGTGGGCAGTTCTTC. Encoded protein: CASRREGGQFF.

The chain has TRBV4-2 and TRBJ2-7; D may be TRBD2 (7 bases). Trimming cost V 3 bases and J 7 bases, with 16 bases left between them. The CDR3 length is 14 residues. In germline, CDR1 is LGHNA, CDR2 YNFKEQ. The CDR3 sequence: CASSHLRGPGEQYF. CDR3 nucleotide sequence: TGTGCCAGCAGCCACCTGCGGGGGCCGGGGGAGCAGTACTTC.

Here the CDR3 DNA reads TGCGCCAGCAGTAGGACAGGGTGGGAGCAGTACTTC. Protein product: CASSRTGWEQYF. This chain joins TRBV10-2 and TRBJ2-7, with TRBD1 matching 8 bases. V gave up 5 bases and J gave up 7 bases; unmatched junction bases: 4. CDR1 and CDR2 (germline): WSHSY, SAAADI. The CDR3 totals 12 residues.

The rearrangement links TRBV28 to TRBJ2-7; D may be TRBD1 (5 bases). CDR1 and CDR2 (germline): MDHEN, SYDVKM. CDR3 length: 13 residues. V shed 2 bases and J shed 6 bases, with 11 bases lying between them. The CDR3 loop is CASSLPGLFEQYF. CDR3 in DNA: TGTGCCAGCAGTTTACCAGGGTTATTCGAGCAGTACTTC.

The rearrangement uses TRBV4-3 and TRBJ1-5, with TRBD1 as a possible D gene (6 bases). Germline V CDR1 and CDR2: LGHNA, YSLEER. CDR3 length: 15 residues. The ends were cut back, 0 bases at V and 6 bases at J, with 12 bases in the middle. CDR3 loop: CASSQDYRDIQPQHF. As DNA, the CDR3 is TGCGCCAGCAGCCAAGATTACAGGGATATTCAGCCCCAGCATTTT.